A selection of T cell receptor beta chains follows, all from one sample in a study of response to subunit inactivated influenza vaccine. TCRdb recomputed calls from the RT-PCR reads with MiXCR, one row per CDR3 protein. The data contain a few hundred thousand distinct CDR3 sequences, less than 25% of them singletons. Sequenced here: PBMCs from blood, sampled around 22 months after vaccination. The receptors were sampled from a man aged 50 to 75 who received an inactivated influenza vaccine. Both conserved end residues are part of each CDR3. D genes are given only for firm matches. Where a row states a size, it is once, few, many or the class of an expanded clone; other rows omit it.

TRBD1 | . | TRBJ2-5 | TRBV20-1 | TGCAGTGCTAGTCCCGGACAGGAGTTGACCCAGTACTTC | CSASPGQELTQYF
. | . | TRBJ1-4 | TRBV7-9 | TGTGCCAGCAGCTTAGAACAGGCGGGAGAAAAACTGTTTTTT | CASSLEQAGEKLFF
TRBD1 | many | TRBJ1-5 | TRBV12-3/TRBV12-4 | TGTGCCAGCGGGACAGGGAGTTATCAGCCCCAGCATTTT | CASGTGSYQPQHF
. | few | TRBJ1-6 | TRBV5-5 | TGTGCCAGCAGCGACGGGTATAATTCACCCCTCCACTTT | CASSDGYNSPLHF
. | few | TRBJ1-2 | TRBV19 | TGTGCCAGTAGTACTCCTCTACAGGGCTACACCTTC | CASSTPLQGYTF
. | few | TRBJ1-3 | TRBV4-2 | TGTGCCAGCAGCCAAGGTCTGGTCGGGGAAACTTCAAACACCATATATTTT | CASSQGLVGETSNTIYF
. | few | TRBJ2-3 | TRBV5-6 | TGTGCCAGCAGCTTGTACAGAAGCACAGATACGCAGTATTTT | CASSLYRSTDTQYF
. | few | TRBJ2-3 | TRBV20-1 | TGCAGTGCTAGGCCTGGGAGCACAGATACGCAGTATTTT | CSARPGSTDTQYF
. | once | TRBJ2-5 | TRBV30 | TGTGCCTGGAGAGCAAGGGCTAATCAAGAGACCCAGTACTTC | CAWRARANQETQYF
. | . | TRBJ2-7 | TRBV5-6 | TGTGCCAGCAGCTCGTGGCTGACCTACGAGCAGTACTTC | CASSSWLTYEQYF
. | few | TRBJ1-2 | TRBV28 | TGTGCCAGCACCTCCTTGCCCTCCTATGGCTACACCTTC | CASTSLPSYGYTF
. | . | TRBJ2-2 | TRBV27 | TGTGCCAGCAGTTTATCATATACAGTCAAGAACACCGGGGAGCTGTTTTTT | CASSLSYTVKNTGELFF
TRBD2 | few | TRBJ2-7 | TRBV18 | TGTGCCAGCTCACAAGTAGCGGGAGTGAACGCCTACGAGCAGTACTTC | CASSQVAGVNAYEQYF
. | . | TRBJ2-7 | TRBV28 | TGTGCCAGCATTGTGGCCGCAGGGATCGGCGAGCAGTACTTC | CASIVAAGIGEQYF
. | . | TRBJ1-1 | TRBV4-3 | TGCGCCAGCAGCCAAGAGGGCAGGGCCGGAGCTTTCTTT | CASSQEGRAGAFF
TRBD2 | . | TRBJ2-1 | TRBV12-3/TRBV12-4 | TGTGCCAGCAGTTTAGATGGCGGGAGGGGCTCCTACAATGAGCAGTTCTTC | CASSLDGGRGSYNEQFF
. | few | TRBJ1-6 | TRBV5-1 | TGCGCCAGCAGCATGGACAGTAGAGGATCACCCCTCCACTTT | CASSMDSRGSPLHF
. | many | TRBJ1-4 | TRBV4-2 | TGTGCCAGCCAGGTGGGCACAAGTGAAAAACTGTTTTTT | CASQVGTSEKLFF
. | . | TRBJ1-2 | TRBV12-3/TRBV12-4 | TGTGCCAGCAGTTTCAGGGACGGAGCTAACTATGGCTACACCTTC | CASSFRDGANYGYTF
. | . | TRBJ2-1 | TRBV6-5 | TGTGCCAGCAGTAACCGGGATTGGGGGCCCAATGAGCAGTTCTTC | CASSNRDWGPNEQFF
. | few | TRBJ2-7 | TRBV7-9 | TGTGCCAGCAGCAGGTGGACAAACCAGGGGGAGCAGTACTTC | CASSRWTNQGEQYF
. | . | TRBJ1-1 | TRBV29-1 | TGCAGCGTTCGCCGGGATCCTAACACTGAAGCTTTCTTT | CSVRRDPNTEAFF
. | few | TRBJ1-4 | TRBV20-1 | TGCAGTGCTGGCACGGCTACTAATGAAAAACTGTTTTTT | CSAGTATNEKLFF
TRBD1 | . | TRBJ2-7 | TRBV6-2/TRBV6-3 | TGTGCCAGCATCGGGACAGGAGCCTCCTACGAGCAGTACTTC | CASIGTGASYEQYF
. | many | TRBJ2-7 | TRBV6-5 | TGTGCCAGCAGTTTAGACAGCACCTACGAGCAGTACTTC | CASSLDSTYEQYF
. | few | TRBJ2-7 | TRBV7-9 | TGTGCCAGCAGCTACAGCGGGCTCTACGAGCAGTACTTC | CASSYSGLYEQYF
. | . | TRBJ1-5 | TRBV4-3 | TGCGCCAGCAGCCAAGATAGTGGGGGCGGTGGGCAGCCCCAGCATTTT | CASSQDSGGGGQPQHF
TRBD1 | . | TRBJ1-5 | TRBV28 | TGTGCCAGTAGAACAGGACAGGGGAACAATCAGCCCCAGCATTTT | CASRTGQGNNQPQHF
. | . | TRBJ1-1 | TRBV10-3 | TGTGCCATCAGCGATACAGGAATCTCTTTCTTT | CAISDTGISFF
TRBD1 | . | TRBJ2-1 | TRBV4-1 | TGCGCCAGCAGCTCCGGGACAGGGGGCCTCGATGAGCAGTTCTTC | CASSSGTGGLDEQFF
. | few | TRBJ1-2 | TRBV29-1 | TGCAGCGTTGAAGATGATAGGAACTATGGCTACACCTTC | CSVEDDRNYGYTF
. | . | TRBJ2-5 | TRBV29-1 | TGCAGCGCCAGAAGGCGGCCCGAAGAGACCCAGTACTTC | CSARRRPEETQYF
. | few | TRBJ1-1 | TRBV5-1 | TGCGCCAGCAGCTTGGCGGAGGGGACGAACACTGAAGCTTTCTTT | CASSLAEGTNTEAFF
. | . | TRBJ2-3 | TRBV5-1 | TGCGCCAGCAGCCCGGGACTGGAGGCAGATACGCAGTATTTT | CASSPGLEADTQYF
TRBD2 | . | TRBJ2-3 | TRBV5-1 | TGCGCCAGCAGCGCCGGGACTACCATTCGGGATACGCAGTATTTT | CASSAGTTIRDTQYF
. | . | TRBJ1-5 | TRBV15 | TGTGCCACCAGCACACCTCCCGTTGGTCAGCCCCAGCATTTT | CATSTPPVGQPQHF
. | . | TRBJ1-5 | TRBV7-2 | TGTGCCAGCAGCTTAGCGCAGGGCGGAAGCAATCAGCCCCAGCATTTT | CASSLAQGGSNQPQHF
. | . | TRBJ2-1 | TRBV2 | TGTGCCAGCAGTGTGCGGGAATACAATGAGCAGTTCTTC | CASSVREYNEQFF
TRBD2 | . | TRBJ2-7 | TRBV27 | TGTGCCAGCAGTTTTTCGGGACTAGCGGGAGAAGAGTTTAACGAGCAGTACTTC | CASSFSGLAGEEFNEQYF
. | . | TRBJ1-6 | TRBV12-3/TRBV12-4 | TGTGCCAGCAGTTTAGGGTTGTATACACCCCTCCACTTT | CASSLGLYTPLHF
TRBD1 | . | TRBJ2-7 | TRBV5-5 | TGTGCCAGCAGCTTTGGACAGGGGGAGTTGGAGCAGTACTTC | CASSFGQGELEQYF
TRBD2 | many | TRBJ2-5 | TRBV12-3/TRBV12-4 | TGTGCCAGCAGTCCGGGACTAGCGGGAGTAGAGACCCAGTACTTC | CASSPGLAGVETQYF
. | few | TRBJ2-3 | TRBV7-2 | TGTGCCAGCAGCCGGACAGCTGGGTTACCAGATACGCAGTATTTT | CASSRTAGLPDTQYF
. | few | TRBJ2-7 | TRBV11-1 | TGTGCCAGCAGCTTCGGCTTGAACGCCCACGAGCAGTACTTC | CASSFGLNAHEQYF
TRBD2 | many | TRBJ2-3 | TRBV27 | TGTGCCAGCAGTTTACTCCCCTATAGCGGGAGCACAGATACGCAGTATTTT | CASSLLPYSGSTDTQYF
. | few | TRBJ1-4 | TRBV20-1 | TGCAGTGCTACCGGGGGAGACGCAACTAATGAAAAACTGTTTTTT | CSATGGDATNEKLFF
. | few | TRBJ2-7 | TRBV7-3 | TGTGCCAGCAAGACCTCAAGCGGCTCCTACGAGCAGTACTTC | CASKTSSGSYEQYF